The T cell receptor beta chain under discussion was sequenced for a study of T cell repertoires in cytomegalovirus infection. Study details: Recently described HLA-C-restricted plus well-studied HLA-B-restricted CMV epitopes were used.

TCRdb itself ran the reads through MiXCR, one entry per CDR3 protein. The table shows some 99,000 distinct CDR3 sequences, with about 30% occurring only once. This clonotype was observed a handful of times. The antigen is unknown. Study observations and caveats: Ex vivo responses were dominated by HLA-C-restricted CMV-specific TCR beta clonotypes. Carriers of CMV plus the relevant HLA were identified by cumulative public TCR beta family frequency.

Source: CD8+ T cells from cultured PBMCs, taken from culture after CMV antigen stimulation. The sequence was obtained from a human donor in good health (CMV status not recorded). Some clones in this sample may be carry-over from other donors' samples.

CDR3 DNA sequence: TGCAGTGCAACAGCATACTACGAGCAGTACTTC. This gives the protein CSATAYYEQYF. The chain recombines TRBV20-1 with TRBJ2-7; D call uncertain. V dropped 6 bases and J dropped 3 bases, with 9 bases sitting between them. Per germline, CDR1 DFQATT and CDR2 SNEGSKA (reference sequence). The length of the CDR3 is 11 residues.